A single sample is the source of the 20 T cell receptor beta chains below, sequenced in a study of spatial heterogeneity in lung cancer. Stated time point: sample taken at primary tumor resection. Material for sequencing was whole RNA from tumor, nontumor lung or frozen PBMC, left unsorted. One entry per CDR3 protein, called by TCRdb with MiXCR from the 5' RACE reads. Of tens of thousands of distinct CDR3 sequences listed, about 4.7% were seen once; the top ten hold 7% to 8.5%. Sequenced here: PBMCs, sampled at surgery. The receptors were gathered from a male donor with early-stage non-small cell lung cancer.

There are many counts of this clonotype. The gene calls are TRBV19 and TRBJ1-5; D is perhaps TRBD1 (5 bases). Per germline, CDR1 LNHDA and CDR2 SQIVND (reference sequence). Trimming took off 3 bases at V and 4 bases at J, with 13 bases between the two ends. This CDR3 comprises 15 residues. CDR3 nucleotides: TGTGCCAGTAGTATGTCCCGGGGGGAGAATCAGCCCCAGCATTTT. Its protein product is CASSMSRGENQPQHF.

At least ten counts were recorded for this clonotype. This rearrangement joins TRBV5-8 to TRBJ2-7, with D perhaps matching TRBD1 (5 bases). This CDR3 is built from 16 residues. Germline lookup yields CDR1 SGHTS and CDR2 YDEGEE. The V gene lost 0 bases and the J gene lost 3 bases, with 16 bases spanning the gap. The CDR3 here is CASSLAGRAVGYEQYF. Written as DNA, the CDR3 is TGTGCCAGCAGCTTGGCCGGCAGGGCGGTGGGCTACGAGCAGTACTTC.

Judged by abundance, this clonotype is medium-sized. The CDR3 nucleotides read TGTGCCAGCACAACCACCTTACTGGGGCAGCCCCAGCATTTT. It yields the protein CASTTTLLGQPQHF. This chain joins TRBV2 and TRBJ1-5; D not certain. The germline V gene encodes CDR1 SNHLY and CDR2 FYNNEI. The CDR3 has 14 residues. The ends were cut back, 7 bases at V and 7 bases at J, with 17 bases in the middle.

In this sample, this clonotype turned up many times. This rearrangement joins TRBV12-3 or TRBV12-4 to TRBJ2-5; TRBD1 is a possible D gene (7 bases). This CDR3 is 16 amino acids long. The V gene lost 2 bases and the J gene lost 4 bases, with 17 bases spanning the gap. The CDR3 region has the DNA TGTGCCAGCAGTTTAAGGTCAGGGGGACTCCGAGAGACCCAGTACTTC. This codes for CASSLRSGGLRETQYF.

This clonotype was observed at least ten times. This chain uses TRBV3-1 with TRBJ1-6; D is unclear. The CDR3 covers 14 residues. Trimming stripped 0 bases from V and 7 bases from J, with 7 bases between. CDR1 LGHDT and CDR2 YNNKEL come from the germline V gene (reference sequence). Here the CDR3 DNA reads TGTGCCAGCAGCCAAGATACGAGGAATTCACCCCTCCACTTT. Translation gives CASSQDTRNSPLHF.

This clonotype was detected many times. The genes are TRBV12-3 or TRBV12-4 and TRBJ2-1; TRBD2 matches 7 bases. The junction had 1 base not matched to a gene; V was cut back by 2 bases and J by 0 bases. The CDR3 loop spans 15 amino acids. This chain's CDR3 is CASSLSGNSYNEQFF. DNA of the CDR3: TGTGCCAGCAGTTTAAGCGGGAACTCCTACAATGAGCAGTTCTTC.

This clonotype came up many times. The V gene is TRBV5-1, the J gene TRBJ2-2; no reliable D call. V shed 2 bases and J shed 4 bases, with 6 bases lying between them. Per germline, CDR1 SGHRS and CDR2 YFSETQ. The CDR3 length is 13 residues. Written as DNA, the CDR3 is TGCGCCAGCAGCTTTTCGGTCACCGGGGAGCTGTTTTTT. Its protein product is CASSFSVTGELFF. The whole variable domain, remainder taken from reference TRBV5-1 and TRBJ2-2, is KAGVTQTPRYLIKTRGQQVTLSCSPISGHRSVSWYQQTPGQGLQFLFEYFSETQRNKGNFPGRFSGRQFSNSRSEMNVSTLELGDSALYLCASSFSVTGELFFGEGSRLTVL.

This clonotype came up many times. The chain joins TRBV6-4 to TRBJ1-4; D is undetermined. V was cut by 6 bases and J by 5 bases, with 22 bases left in between. The germline gives CDR1 MRHNA, CDR2 SNTAGT. This CDR3 is 17 amino acids long. The DNA of the CDR3 is TGTGCCAGCAGCTTACGGGCCAGACCAAATCTAAATGAAAAACTGTTTTTT. Translated: CASSLRARPNLNEKLFF.

The rearrangement joins TRBV21-1 to TRBJ2-1; the table's D gene call, TRBD2, was not cross checked with the DNA. TRBV21-1 corresponds to a pseudogene. This CDR3 contains 19 residues. CDR3 nucleotide sequence: TGTGCCAGCAGCAAATCAGGACTAGCGGGCCTTAGCTCCTACAATGAGCAGTTCTTC. It is translated as CASSKSGLAGLSSYNEQFF.

This clonotype was seen a handful of times. The rearrangement joins TRBV7-8 to TRBJ2-7; D remains ambiguous. This CDR3 is built from 12 residues. The germline V gene has CDR1 SGHVS and CDR2 FQNEAQ. Trimming left V 1 base short and J 7 bases short, with 8 bases between. The CDR3 region has the DNA TGTGCCAGCAGCTTAGTCTTTAGGGAGCAGTACTTC. Translated, it gives CASSLVFREQYF.

This clonotype was detected ten times or more. This chain joins TRBV18 and TRBJ1-4, with a possible D match to TRBD1 (6 bases). V lost 1 base, J lost 5 bases, and 11 bases lay in between. The CDR3 loop spans 15 amino acids. The germline gives CDR1 KGHSH, CDR2 LQKENI. The CDR3 DNA sequence: TGTGCCAGCTCACCACAGGCACAGGGAAATGAAAAACTGTTTTTT. The encoded protein is CASSPQAQGNEKLFF.

This clonotype showed up many times. The V and J genes are TRBV24-1 and TRBJ2-2; D gene uncertain. V shed 5 bases and J shed 4 bases, with 7 bases lying between them. Germline-derived CDR1 and CDR2 are KGHDR and SFDVKD. The CDR3 runs to 13 residues. The CDR3 protein is CATSGKVTGELFF. CDR3 coding DNA: TGTGCCACCAGTGGTAAGGTCACCGGGGAGCTGTTTTTT.

This clonotype was detected ten times or more. The chain employs TRBV5-6 and TRBJ2-7; D remains ambiguous. The V end lost 1 base, the J end lost 2 bases, and 7 bases lay between the germline ends. Germline-derived CDR1 and CDR2 are SGHDT and YYEEEE. CDR3 size: 13 residues. The CDR3 sequence: CASSLLPPYEQYF. The CDR3 coding sequence is TGTGCCAGCAGCTTGCTACCCCCCTACGAGCAGTACTTC. Full variable domain (remainder filled in from reference TRBV5-6 and TRBJ2-7): DAGVTQSPTHLIKTRGQQVTLRCSPKSGHDTVSWYQQALGQGPQFIFQYYEEEERQRGNFPDRFSGHQFPNYSSELNVNALLLGDSALYLCASSLLPPYEQYFGPGTRLTVT.

This clonotype was counted ten times or more. The rearrangement uses TRBV9 and TRBJ2-5, with 9 bases aligning to TRBD2. CDR3 size: 18 residues. Trimming removed 0 bases from V and 0 bases from J; junction bases left unmatched: 9. Germline V lookup: CDR1 SGDLS, CDR2 YYNGEE. This CDR3 is CASSVGVAGATYQETQYF. As DNA, the CDR3 is TGTGCCAGCAGCGTAGGGGTAGCGGGGGCCACGTACCAAGAGACCCAGTACTTC.

Ten or more counts support this clonotype. The gene calls are TRBV29-1 and TRBJ2-2; D may be TRBD1 or TRBD2 (5 bases each). Germline loops: CDR1 SQVTM, CDR2 ANQGSEA. V was clipped by 4 bases and J by 3 bases, with 18 bases between them. The CDR3 contains 16 residues. The CDR3 DNA sequence: TGCAGCGTTGTATTTCCGGGACGTTCGGACACCGGGGAGCTGTTTTTT. Translating it yields CSVVFPGRSDTGELFF.

The chain uses TRBV20-1 and TRBJ1-3; D remains ambiguous. CDR3 length equals 16 residues. Deletions cut 0 bases from V and 1 base from J, with 13 bases between. Germline values: CDR1 DFQATT, CDR2 SNEGSKA (reference sequence). The CDR3 loop is CSARDPSDPSGNTIYF. CDR3 DNA: TGCAGTGCTAGAGATCCCTCGGATCCTTCTGGAAACACCATATATTTT.

This clonotype has ten or more counts. An end of the junction differs from the germline gene, which may be a read error. This chain links TRBV7-7 with TRBJ2-1; D is unclear. The CDR3 loop spans 13 amino acids. CDR1 is SSHAT and CDR2 is FNYEAQ in the germline V gene (reference sequence). The CDR3 protein is CASSLGPTNEQFF. In DNA, the CDR3 is TGTGCTAGCAGCTTAGGTCCGACCAATGAGCAGTTCTTC.

Many counts were recorded for this clonotype. The chain has TRBV2 and TRBJ2-3, with D unclear. V dropped 6 bases and J dropped 0 bases, with 19 bases sitting between them. This CDR3 spans 17 amino acids. Germline V gene sequence: CDR1 SNHLY, CDR2 FYNNEI. The CDR3 loop reads CASSLRTFPSSTDTQYF. CDR3 DNA sequence: TGTGCCAGCAGCCTCCGGACCTTCCCCTCTAGCACAGATACGCAGTATTTT.

This clonotype occurred a few times. The chain recombines TRBV10-1 with TRBJ2-1, with 9 nucleotides matching TRBD2. V trimming: 0 bases; J trimming: 4 bases; junction bases outside the gene matches: 4. CDR3 length: 16 amino acids. The germline gives CDR1 WNHNN, CDR2 SYGVQD (reference sequence). CDR3 region: CASSESGSGSYNEQFF. The CDR3, as DNA: TGCGCCAGCAGTGAGTCGGGTAGCGGGAGTTACAATGAGCAGTTCTTC.

This clonotype was found many times. The chain carries TRBV5-1 and TRBJ2-2; D possibly corresponds to TRBD2 (5 bases). This CDR3 comprises 12 residues. V was shortened by 5 bases and J by 7 bases, with 9 bases between the two germline ends. Per the germline V gene, CDR1 is SGHRS and CDR2 is YFSETQ. Here the CDR3 reads CASSREFGELFF. The CDR3 nucleotides read TGCGCCAGCAGTAGGGAGTTCGGGGAGCTGTTTTTT.